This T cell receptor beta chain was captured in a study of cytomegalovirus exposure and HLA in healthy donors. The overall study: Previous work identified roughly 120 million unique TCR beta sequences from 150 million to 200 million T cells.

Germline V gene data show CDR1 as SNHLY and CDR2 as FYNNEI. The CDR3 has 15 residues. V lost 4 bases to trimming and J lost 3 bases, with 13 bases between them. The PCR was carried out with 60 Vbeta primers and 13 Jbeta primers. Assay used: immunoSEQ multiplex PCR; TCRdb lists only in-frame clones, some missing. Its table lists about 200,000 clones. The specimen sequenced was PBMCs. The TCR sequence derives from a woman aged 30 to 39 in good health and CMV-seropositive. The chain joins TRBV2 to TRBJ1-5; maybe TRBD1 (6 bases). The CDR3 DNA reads TGTGCCAGCAGTGTCGAAGCGGGGGCCAATCAGCCCCAGCATTTT. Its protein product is CASSVEAGANQPQHF.